This entry describes one TCR beta chain. As processed by the authors: Using reference gene primer amplification, nucleated cell counts were estimated. The assay was immunoSEQ multiplex PCR, and TCRdb's table has in-frame clones only and misses some. The V and J calls and clone size were taken over from that table, and D and trimming were inferred from the DNA. The table lists approximately 210,000 clones, around four fifths of them singletons. CDR3 length: 14 residues. Germline trimming cut 5 bases from V and 15 bases from J; bases unmatched to any gene: 15. In germline, CDR1 is SEHNR, CDR2 FQNEAQ (reference sequence). This entry is derived from a study of blood T cell repertoires in COVID-19. The overall study: Sources were T cells, B-cell-depleted T cells, or PBMCs; the material itself was cDNA or gDNA.

Participants came from 24 US areas, aged about 18 to 100 years. Assignment of participants to cohorts was predicated upon participant-reported clinical history. The V call is TRBV7-9, the J call TRBJ2-1; 8 nucleotides match TRBD2. Sequences were obtained from PBMCs or T cells enriched from blood (not recorded which). This TCR derives from a man aged 40-49 years who had recovered from COVID-19. The CDR3 DNA follows: TGTGCCAGCAGCGCCCTAGCGGGCGCACCCGGCGGGTTCTTC. This encodes CASSALAGAPGGFF.